This TCR beta chain was identified during a study of T cell changes during pregnancy in multiple sclerosis. The V end lost 4 bases, the J end lost 0 bases, and 17 bases lay between the germline ends. Germline V gene lookup returns CDR1 SGHDT and CDR2 YYEEEE. The CDR3 covers 17 residues. Some clones are missing from TCRdb's copy, which holds only in-frame ones; the method was immunoSEQ multiplex PCR. The profile shows over 25,000 clones, around 89% of them singletons. This sample comprised CD8+ T cells from peripheral blood mononuclear cells, obtained after pregnancy. The chain links TRBV5-6 to TRBJ2-1; TRBD2 is a possible D gene (5 bases). The clonotype was recovered from a female donor with multiple sclerosis, enrolled in a pregnancy study. The CDR3 loop reads CASSHGVPVSSYNEQFF. In DNA form, the CDR3 reads TGTGCCAGCAGCCACGGGGTCCCGGTGAGCTCCTACAATGAGCAGTTCTTC. The full variable domain, its missing parts supplied by reference TRBV5-6 and TRBJ2-1, is DAGVTQSPTHLIKTRGQQVTLRCSPKSGHDTVSWYQQALGQGPQFIFQYYEEEERQRGNFPDRFSGHQFPNYSSELNVNALLLGDSALYLCASSHGVPVSSYNEQFFGPGTRLTVL.